The 19 T cell receptor delta chains below all came from one sample that was sequenced in a study of gamma delta lymphoproliferative disorders and STAT genes. TCRdb reapplied CATT to the multiplex PCR reads. The data show around 710 delta-chain clones, around 1.6% seen once. Sequencing used genomic DNA taken from PBMCs of patients and controls. Material for sequencing was blood. The receptor set was obtained from a human donor in good health.

Concerning this clone: One base separates it from a far larger clone, so it is likely a read error. The identical CDR3 is also encoded by other nucleotide sequences in the sample. The rearrangement links TRAV29/DV5 to TRDJ1; 11 bases match TRDD3. The CDR3 runs to 24 residues. Per germline, CDR1 NSMFDY and CDR2 ISSIKDK. The CDR3 coding sequence is TGTGCGGCAAACGTCGGCCTTCCGGGGGAATTGCGCCTGGGGGATACCTTCCCCACCGATAAACTCATCTTT. Protein product: CAANVGLPGELRLGDTFPTDKLIF.

The chain carries TRDV2 and TRDJ1; 7 nucleotides agree with TRDD3. CDR1 and CDR2 (germline): GEAIGNYY, EKD. J lost 3 bases, V lost 9 bases, and 18 bases had no gene match. CDR3 length: 16 residues. The CDR3 nucleotides read TGTGCCCCCCCCGCCTCCGGGGGATGGTACGCCGATAAACTCATCTTT. It encodes CAPPASGGWYADKLIF.

Comments on this clone: A far larger clone is only one base removed, so a read error is likely. The V call is TRDV2, the J call TRDJ1, with 12 bases that match TRDD3. The CDR3 sequence is 20 residues long. Per the germline V gene, CDR1 is GEAIGNYY and CDR2 is EKD. CDR3 region: CARDTVGHGDPGGYADKLIF. In DNA form, the CDR3 reads TGTGCCCGTGACACCGTCGGGCACGGGGATCCTGGGGGATACGCCGATAAACTCATCTTT.

This clone was picked up a small number of times. A far bigger clonotype differs at one base, so this is likely a read error. Other DNA sequences in this sample translate to the same CDR3. The J gene is TRDJ3, the V gene TRDV2, with a tentative D call TRDD3 (6 bases). CDR3 size: 22 residues. Trimming stripped 0 bases from V and 2 bases from J, with 25 bases between. Germline V gene lookup returns CDR1 GEAIGNYY and CDR2 EKD. CDR3 coding DNA: TGTGCCTGTGACACCCCCCCGATACTGGGAGATACGCGAGCCTGGGACACCCGACAGATGTTTTTC. This translates into CACDTPPILGDTRAWDTRQMFF.

Details on this clone: A read error likely explains this, since a far larger clone differs by one base. Other DNA sequences within the sample encode an identical CDR3. The chain combines TRDV2 with TRDJ1; a weak D match, TRDD3 (6 bases). The length of the CDR3 is 18 residues. Germline assignment: CDR1 GEAIGNYY and CDR2 EKD. V was cut by 0 bases and J by 0 bases, with 19 bases left in between. Written as DNA, the CDR3 is TGTGCCTGTGACACCATCTTAGGTGGGGGTCCCTACACCGATAAACTCATCTTT. This translates into CACDTILGGGPYTDKLIF.

A few counts support this clone. TCRdb pairs this DNA with a much larger clone's protein that differs at residue 5, likely a read error; the protein shown was translated from the DNA. This chain connects TRDV2 to TRDJ1; 9 positions match TRDD3. Losses at the gene ends were 3 bases for V and 2 bases for J; bases not matched to a gene: 15. CDR1 and CDR2 (germline): GEAIGNYY, EKD. The CDR3 contains 18 residues. CDR3 sequence reads: CACDAVAWGISKTDKLIF. For the CDR3, the DNA is TGTGCCTGTGACGCCGTTGCTTGGGGGATATCTAAAACCGATAAACTCATCTTT.

This clone showed up just a few times. A far larger clone is one base from this, pointing to a likely read error. Other DNA sequences in the sample encode the same CDR3. The chain carries TRAV29/DV5 and TRDJ1; 11 bases line up with TRDD3. In germline, CDR1 is NSMFDY, CDR2 ISSIKDK. CDR3 length: 24 residues. The CDR3 bases are TGCGCAGCAAACGTCGGCCTTCCGGGGGAATTGCGCCTGGGGGATACCTTCCCCACCGATAAACTCATCTTT. It encodes CAANVGLPGELRLGDTFPTDKLIF.

This clone has just a few counts. A read error likely explains this, since a far larger clone differs by one base. The CDR3, as DNA: TGTGCTCTTGGGGACTATTCGTCCGGACCTACGACTGGGGTCACTGGGGGACCAGACGCCGATAAACTCATCTTT. Protein product: CALGDYSSGPTTGVTGGPDADKLIF. The chain couples TRDV1 to TRDJ1, with TRDD3 matching 9 bases. With V trimmed by 3 bases and J by 3 bases, 35 bases remained unmatched. Germline loops: CDR1 TSWWSYY, CDR2 QGS. CDR3 length: 25 amino acids.

This clone was counted a few times. The protein held in TCRdb is that of a much larger clone and does not match this DNA's translation at residue 12, likely because of a read error; the protein shown is translated from the DNA. The genes are TRDV2 and TRDJ3, with D tentatively TRDD3 (6 bases). The CDR3 consists of 20 residues. Germline assignment: CDR1 GEAIGNYY and CDR2 EKD. The V gene lost 0 bases and the J gene lost 2 bases, with 19 bases spanning the gap. The CDR3 spells CACDTSGGHPLPWDTRQMFF. The CDR3 DNA reads as TGTGCCTGTGACACCTCCGGGGGACACCCTCTCCCCTGGGACACCCGACAGATGTTTTTC.

This clone has a count of ten or more. A far larger clone is one nucleotide away, so this likely arose from a read error. V usage is TRDV2 and J usage is TRDJ3; 12 bases are a match to TRDD3. The V gene's germline CDR1 is GEAIGNYY and CDR2 EKD. V lost 5 bases, J lost 2 bases, and 15 bases stayed unmatched. The CDR3 length is 21 residues. The CDR3 loop is CACGTTVLGDTRPWDTRQMFF. The DNA for the CDR3 is TGTGCCTGTGGCACGACCGTACTGGGGGATACAAGACCCTGGGACACCCGACAGATGTTTTTC.

In this sample, this clone turned up a few times. The gene calls are TRDV2 and TRDJ1, with TRDD3 matching over 9 bases. After removal of 0 bases from V and 0 bases from J, the junction contained 7 bases not matched to a gene. This CDR3 region has 17 residues. Per germline, CDR1 GEAIGNYY and CDR2 EKD. This CDR3 is CACDTGGYSWDTDKLIF. The DNA for the CDR3 is TGTGCCTGTGACACCGGGGGATACTCCTGGGACACCGATAAACTCATCTTT.

A few counts support this clone. The genes are TRDV2 and TRDJ1; 10 bases agree with TRDD3. The V gene's germline CDR1 is GEAIGNYY and CDR2 EKD. This CDR3 has 22 residues. V dropped 3 bases and J dropped 0; count of bases not matched to a gene: 24. CDR3 region: CACDSLGVLGDWLEGNTDKLIF. The CDR3 coding sequence is TGTGCCTGTGACTCTCTTGGAGTACTGGGGGATTGGCTGGAAGGGAACACCGATAAACTCATCTTT.

This clone was counted ten times or more. Since a far larger clone is one base different, this is likely a read error. No V gene call is available, although the J gene is TRDJ1; TRDD3 is taken as the D call from the table, unchecked against the DNA. This CDR3 has 18 amino acids. The CDR3 reads CASALGKLGDMKTDKLIF. For the CDR3, the DNA is TGTGCCTCAGCCTTAGGTAAACTGGGGGATATGAAGACCGATAAACTCATCTTT.

Note on this clone: The translation of this DNA and the TCRdb protein of a much larger clone differ at residue 12, probably owing to a read error; the protein shown here is translated from the DNA. V usage is TRDV2 and J usage is TRDJ1; D possibly corresponds to TRDD3 (6 bases). There are 19 residues in the CDR3. V dropped 1 base and J dropped 0 bases, with 23 bases sitting between them. Germline CDR1 is GEAIGNYY and CDR2 is EKD. The CDR3 bases are TGTGCCTGTGACACGGTAGGGGAAACTGGGAGAGCTTACACCGATAAACTCATCTTT. Protein sequence: CACDTVGETGRAYTDKLIF.

This clone has a handful of counts. This DNA's translation differs at residue 11 from TCRdb's protein, which comes from a much larger clone; a read error is likely, and the protein shown is translated from the DNA. The chain joins TRDV2 to TRDJ1, with 10 positions matching TRDD3. Germline V CDR1 and CDR2: GEAIGNYY, EKD. CDR3 length equals 18 residues. Trimming removed 0 bases from V and 4 bases from J; junction bases left unmatched: 13. The CDR3 region is CACDTLGTGGCVGDKLIF. DNA of the CDR3: TGTGCCTGTGACACCCTAGGTACTGGGGGATGCGTGGGCGATAAACTCATCTTT.

Judged by abundance, this clone is medium-sized. This sequence is one base from a far larger clone and is likely a read error. Distinct nucleotide sequences in the sample also encode this CDR3. The V call is TRDV1, the J call TRDJ1; TRDD3 agrees at 7 bases. This CDR3 region has 17 residues. Looked up from germline, CDR1 is TSWWSYY and CDR2 is QGS. The CDR3 is CALGELYWGRSTDKLIF. The CDR3 region has the DNA TGCGCTCTTGGGGAACTATACTGGGGCCGTTCCACCGATAAACTCATCTTT.

Remarks on this clone: This likely reflects a read error, since a far larger clone is one base away. Other DNA sequences in the sample encode the same CDR3. This chain uses TRDV2 with TRDJ1, with D maybe TRDD3 (6 bases). CDR3 size: 18 residues. Per the germline V gene, CDR1 is GEAIGNYY and CDR2 is EKD. The CDR3 nucleotides are TGTGCCTGTGACACCATCCTAGGTGGGGGTCCCTACACCGATAAGCTCATCTTT. Amino acid sequence: CACDTILGGGPYTDKLIF.

This clone was picked up a small number of times. A read error likely explains this, since a far larger clone differs by one base. Other DNA variants within this sample encode the same CDR3. The V gene is TRDV2, the J gene TRDJ1, with TRDD3 matching over 13 bases. The CDR3 extends over 17 amino acids. From germline, CDR1 is GEAIGNYY and CDR2 EKD. CDR3 residues: CACSLGDTRRGTDKLIF. The CDR3 DNA follows: TGCGCCTGCTCACTGGGGGATACGCGAAGGGGGACCGATAAACTCATCTTT.

This clone has a count of ten or more. One base separates it from a far larger clone, so it is likely a read error. This chain connects TRDV2 to TRDJ1; 13 bases agree with TRDD3. The CDR3 runs to 19 residues. Trimming took 4 bases from V and 2 from J; bases not matched to a gene: 15. CDR1 GEAIGNYY and CDR2 EKD come from the germline V gene. The CDR3 region has the DNA TGTGCCTGTGATATAGTTACTGGGGGATACGCGAAGAGTACCGATAAACTCATCTTT. It yields the protein CACDIVTGGYAKSTDKLIF.